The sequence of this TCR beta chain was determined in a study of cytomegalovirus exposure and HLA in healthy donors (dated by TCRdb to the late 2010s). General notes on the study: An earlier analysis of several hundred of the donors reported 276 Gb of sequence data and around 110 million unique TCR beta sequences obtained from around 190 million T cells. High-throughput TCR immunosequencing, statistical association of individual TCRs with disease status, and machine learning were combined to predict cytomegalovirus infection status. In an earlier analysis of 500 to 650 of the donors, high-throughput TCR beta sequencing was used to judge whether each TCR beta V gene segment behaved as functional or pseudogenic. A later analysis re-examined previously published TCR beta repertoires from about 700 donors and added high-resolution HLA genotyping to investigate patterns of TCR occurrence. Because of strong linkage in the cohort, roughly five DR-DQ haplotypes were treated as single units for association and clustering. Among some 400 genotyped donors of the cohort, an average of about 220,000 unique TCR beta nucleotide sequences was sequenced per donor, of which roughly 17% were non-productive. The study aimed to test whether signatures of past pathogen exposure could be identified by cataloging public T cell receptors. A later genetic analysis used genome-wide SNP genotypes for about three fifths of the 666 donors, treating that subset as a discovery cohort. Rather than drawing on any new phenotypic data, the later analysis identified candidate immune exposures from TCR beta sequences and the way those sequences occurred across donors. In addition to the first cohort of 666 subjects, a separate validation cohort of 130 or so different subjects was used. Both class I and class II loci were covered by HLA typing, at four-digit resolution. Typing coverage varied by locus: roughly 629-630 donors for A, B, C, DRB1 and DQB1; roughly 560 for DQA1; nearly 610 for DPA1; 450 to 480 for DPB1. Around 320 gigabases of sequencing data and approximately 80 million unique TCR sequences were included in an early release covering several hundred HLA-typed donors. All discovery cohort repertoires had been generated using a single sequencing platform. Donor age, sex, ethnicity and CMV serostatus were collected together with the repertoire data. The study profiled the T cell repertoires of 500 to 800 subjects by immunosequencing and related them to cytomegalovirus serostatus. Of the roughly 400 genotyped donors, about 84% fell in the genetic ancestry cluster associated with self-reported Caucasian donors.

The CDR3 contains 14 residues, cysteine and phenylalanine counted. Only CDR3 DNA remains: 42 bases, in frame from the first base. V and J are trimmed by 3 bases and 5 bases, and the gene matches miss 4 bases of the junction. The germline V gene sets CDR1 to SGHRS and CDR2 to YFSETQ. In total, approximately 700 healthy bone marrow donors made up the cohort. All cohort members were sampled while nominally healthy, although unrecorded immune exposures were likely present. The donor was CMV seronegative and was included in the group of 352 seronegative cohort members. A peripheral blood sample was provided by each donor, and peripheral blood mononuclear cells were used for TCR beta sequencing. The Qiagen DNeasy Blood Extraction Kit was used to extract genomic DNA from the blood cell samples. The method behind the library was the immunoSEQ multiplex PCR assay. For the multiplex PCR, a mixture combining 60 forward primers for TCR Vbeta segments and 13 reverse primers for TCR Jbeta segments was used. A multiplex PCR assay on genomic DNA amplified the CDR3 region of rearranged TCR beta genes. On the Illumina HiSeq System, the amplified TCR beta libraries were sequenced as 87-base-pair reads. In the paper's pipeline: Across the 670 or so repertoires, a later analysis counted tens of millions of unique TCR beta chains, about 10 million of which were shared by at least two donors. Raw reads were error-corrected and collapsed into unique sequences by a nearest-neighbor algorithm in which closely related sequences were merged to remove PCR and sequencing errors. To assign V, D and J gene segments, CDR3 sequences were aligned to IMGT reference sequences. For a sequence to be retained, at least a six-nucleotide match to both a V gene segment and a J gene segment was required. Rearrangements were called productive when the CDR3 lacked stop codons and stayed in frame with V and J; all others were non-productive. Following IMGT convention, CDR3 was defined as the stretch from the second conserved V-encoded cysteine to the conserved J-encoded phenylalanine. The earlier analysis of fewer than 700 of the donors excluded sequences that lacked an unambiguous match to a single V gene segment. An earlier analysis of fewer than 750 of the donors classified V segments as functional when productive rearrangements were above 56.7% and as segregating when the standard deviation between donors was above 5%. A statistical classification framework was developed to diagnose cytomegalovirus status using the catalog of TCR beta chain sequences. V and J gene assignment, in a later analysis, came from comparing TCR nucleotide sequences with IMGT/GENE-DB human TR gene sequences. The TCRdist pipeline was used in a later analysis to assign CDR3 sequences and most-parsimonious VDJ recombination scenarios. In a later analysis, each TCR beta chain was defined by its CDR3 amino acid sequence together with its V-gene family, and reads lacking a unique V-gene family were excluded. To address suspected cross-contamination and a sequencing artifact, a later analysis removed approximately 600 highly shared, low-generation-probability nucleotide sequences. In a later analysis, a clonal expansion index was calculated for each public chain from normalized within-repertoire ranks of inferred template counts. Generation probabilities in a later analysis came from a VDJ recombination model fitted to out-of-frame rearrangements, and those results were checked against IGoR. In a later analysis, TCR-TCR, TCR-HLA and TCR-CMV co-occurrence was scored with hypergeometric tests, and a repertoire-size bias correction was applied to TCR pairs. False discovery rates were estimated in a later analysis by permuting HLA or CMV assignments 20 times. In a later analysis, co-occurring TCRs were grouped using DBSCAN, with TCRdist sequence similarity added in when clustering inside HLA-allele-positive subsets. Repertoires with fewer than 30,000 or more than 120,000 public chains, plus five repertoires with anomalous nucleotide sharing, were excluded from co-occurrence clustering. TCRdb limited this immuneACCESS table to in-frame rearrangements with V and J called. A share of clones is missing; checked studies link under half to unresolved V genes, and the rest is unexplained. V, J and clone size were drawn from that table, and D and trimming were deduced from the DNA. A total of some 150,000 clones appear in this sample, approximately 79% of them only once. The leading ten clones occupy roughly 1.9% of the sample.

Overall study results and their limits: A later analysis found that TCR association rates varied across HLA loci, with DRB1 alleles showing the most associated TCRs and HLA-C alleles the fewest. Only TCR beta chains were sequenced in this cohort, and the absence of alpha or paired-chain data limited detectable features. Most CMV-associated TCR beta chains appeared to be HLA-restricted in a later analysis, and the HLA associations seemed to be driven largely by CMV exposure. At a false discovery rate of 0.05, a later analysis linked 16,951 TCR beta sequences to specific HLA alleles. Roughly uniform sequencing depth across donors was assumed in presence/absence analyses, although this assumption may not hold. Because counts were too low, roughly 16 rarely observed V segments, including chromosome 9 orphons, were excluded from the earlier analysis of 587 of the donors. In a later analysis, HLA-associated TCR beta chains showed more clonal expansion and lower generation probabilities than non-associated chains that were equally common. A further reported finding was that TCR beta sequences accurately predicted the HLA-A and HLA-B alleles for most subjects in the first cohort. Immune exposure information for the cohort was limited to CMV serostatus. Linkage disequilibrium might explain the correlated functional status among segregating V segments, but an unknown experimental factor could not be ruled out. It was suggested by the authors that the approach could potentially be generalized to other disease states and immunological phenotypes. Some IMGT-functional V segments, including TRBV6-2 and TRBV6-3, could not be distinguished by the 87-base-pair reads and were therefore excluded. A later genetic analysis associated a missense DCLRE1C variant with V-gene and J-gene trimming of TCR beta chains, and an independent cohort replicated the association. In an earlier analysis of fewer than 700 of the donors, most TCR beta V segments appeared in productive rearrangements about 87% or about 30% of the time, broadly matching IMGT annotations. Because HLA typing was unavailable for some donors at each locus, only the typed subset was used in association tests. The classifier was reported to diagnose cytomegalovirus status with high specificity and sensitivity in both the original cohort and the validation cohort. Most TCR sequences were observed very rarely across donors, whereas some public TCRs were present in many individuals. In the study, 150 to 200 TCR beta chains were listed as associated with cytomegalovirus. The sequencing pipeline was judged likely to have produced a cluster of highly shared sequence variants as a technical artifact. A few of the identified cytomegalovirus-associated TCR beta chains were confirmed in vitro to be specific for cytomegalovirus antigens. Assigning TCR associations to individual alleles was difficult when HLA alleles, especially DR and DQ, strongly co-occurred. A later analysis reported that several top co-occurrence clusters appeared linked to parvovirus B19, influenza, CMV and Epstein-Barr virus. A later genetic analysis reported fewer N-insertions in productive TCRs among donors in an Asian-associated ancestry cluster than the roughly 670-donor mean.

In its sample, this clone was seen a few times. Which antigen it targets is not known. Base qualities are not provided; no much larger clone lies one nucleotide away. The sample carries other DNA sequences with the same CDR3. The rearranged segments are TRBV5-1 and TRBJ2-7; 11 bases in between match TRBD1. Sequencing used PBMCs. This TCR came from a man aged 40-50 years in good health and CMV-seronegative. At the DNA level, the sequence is TGCGCCAGCAGCTCAGGACAGGGGGCTGACGAGCAGTACTTC. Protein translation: CASSSGQGADEQYF.